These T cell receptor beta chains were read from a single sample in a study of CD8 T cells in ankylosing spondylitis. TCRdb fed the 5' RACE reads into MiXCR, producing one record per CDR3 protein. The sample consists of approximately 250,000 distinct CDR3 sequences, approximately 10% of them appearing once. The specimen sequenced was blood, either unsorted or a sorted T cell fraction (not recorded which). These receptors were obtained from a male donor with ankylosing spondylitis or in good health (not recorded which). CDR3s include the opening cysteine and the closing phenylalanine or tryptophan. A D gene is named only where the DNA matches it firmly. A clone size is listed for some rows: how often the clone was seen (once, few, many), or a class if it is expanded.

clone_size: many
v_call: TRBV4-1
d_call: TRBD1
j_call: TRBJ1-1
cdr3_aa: CASSLTGGMNTEAFF
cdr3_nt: TGCGCCAGCAGCCTGACAGGGGGGATGAACACTGAAGCTTTCTTT

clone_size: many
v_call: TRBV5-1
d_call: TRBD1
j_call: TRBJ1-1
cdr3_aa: CASSFNGQGSNTEAFF
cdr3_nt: TGCGCCAGCAGCTTCAATGGACAGGGGTCGAACACTGAAGCTTTCTTT

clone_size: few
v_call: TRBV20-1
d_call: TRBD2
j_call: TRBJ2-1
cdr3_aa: CSARDTSGGYNEQFF
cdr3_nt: TGCAGTGCTAGAGATACTAGCGGGGGCTACAATGAGCAGTTCTTC

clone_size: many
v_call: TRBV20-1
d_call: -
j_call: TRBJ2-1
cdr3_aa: CSARQRGASSYNEQFF
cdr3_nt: TGCAGTGCTAGACAACGGGGGGCGAGCTCCTACAATGAGCAGTTCTTC

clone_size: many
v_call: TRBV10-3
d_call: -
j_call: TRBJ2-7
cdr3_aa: CAISPRDAASYEQYF
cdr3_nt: TGTGCCATCAGTCCCCGGGACGCGGCCTCCTACGAGCAGTACTTC

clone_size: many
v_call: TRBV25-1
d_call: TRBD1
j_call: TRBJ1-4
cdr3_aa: CASSERQGKLFF
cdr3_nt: TGTGCCAGCAGTGAGAGACAGGGGAAACTGTTTTTT

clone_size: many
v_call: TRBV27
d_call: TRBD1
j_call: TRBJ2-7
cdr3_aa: CASSLRGTATKYYEQYF
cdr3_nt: TGTGCCAGCAGTTTGAGGGGGACAGCAACAAAGTACTACGAGCAGTACTTC

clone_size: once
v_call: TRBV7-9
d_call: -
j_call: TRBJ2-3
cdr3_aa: CASSLRQSLITDTQYF
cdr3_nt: TGTGCCAGCAGCCTCCGCCAATCCCTTATCACAGATACGCAGTATTTT

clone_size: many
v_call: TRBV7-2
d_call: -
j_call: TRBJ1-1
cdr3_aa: CASTPYRTANTEAFF
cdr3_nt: TGTGCCAGCACCCCTTACCGCACAGCGAACACTGAAGCTTTCTTT

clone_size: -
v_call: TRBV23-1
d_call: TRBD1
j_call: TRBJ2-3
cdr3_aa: CASTRQGPDTQYF
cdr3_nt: TGCGCCAGCACCAGACAGGGCCCAGATACGCAGTATTTT

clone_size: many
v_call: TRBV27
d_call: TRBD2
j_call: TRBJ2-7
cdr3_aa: CASSLGRGTYEQYF
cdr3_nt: TGTGCCAGCAGTTTGGGGAGGGGTACGTACGAGCAGTACTTC

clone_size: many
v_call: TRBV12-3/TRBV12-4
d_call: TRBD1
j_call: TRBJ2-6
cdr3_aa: CASSLEAGGSGANVLTF
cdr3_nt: TGTGCCAGCAGTTTAGAGGCAGGGGGCTCTGGGGCCAACGTCCTGACTTTC

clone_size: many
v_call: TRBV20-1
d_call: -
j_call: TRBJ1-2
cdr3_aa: CSAPGGNYGYTF
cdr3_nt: TGCAGTGCTCCCGGAGGAAACTATGGCTACACCTTC

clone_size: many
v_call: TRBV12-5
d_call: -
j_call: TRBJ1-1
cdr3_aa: CASGLVVSAGTEAFF
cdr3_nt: TGTGCTAGTGGTTTGGTAGTCTCCGCGGGCACTGAAGCTTTCTTT

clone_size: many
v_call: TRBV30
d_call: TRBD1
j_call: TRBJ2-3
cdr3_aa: CAWSGTGPDTQYF
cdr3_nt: TGTGCCTGGAGTGGGACAGGGCCAGATACGCAGTATTTT

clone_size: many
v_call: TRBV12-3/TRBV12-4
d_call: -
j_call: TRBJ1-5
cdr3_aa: CASSFWQENQPQHF
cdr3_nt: TGTGCCAGCAGTTTTTGGCAGGAGAATCAGCCCCAGCATTTT

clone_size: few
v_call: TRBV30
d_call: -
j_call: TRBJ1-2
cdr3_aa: CAWIISTARRGYTF
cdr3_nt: TGTGCCTGGATAATATCAACCGCCCGCAGGGGCTACACCTTC

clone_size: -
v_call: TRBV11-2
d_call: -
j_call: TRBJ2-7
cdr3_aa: CASSLGRTYEQYF
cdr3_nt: TGTGCCAGCAGCTTAGGCCGAACCTACGAGCAGTACTTC

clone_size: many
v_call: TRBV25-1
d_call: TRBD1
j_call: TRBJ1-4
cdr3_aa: CASSSTGRGNEKLFF
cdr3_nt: TGTGCCAGCAGTTCGACAGGGCGGGGTAATGAAAAACTGTTTTTT

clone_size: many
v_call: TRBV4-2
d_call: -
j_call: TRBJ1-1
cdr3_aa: CASSQDGGLGTEAFF
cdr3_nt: TGTGCCAGCAGCCAAGATGGGGGGCTGGGAACTGAAGCTTTCTTT

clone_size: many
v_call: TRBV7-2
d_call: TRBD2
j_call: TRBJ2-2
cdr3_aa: CASSLIRLAGPTGELFF
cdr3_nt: TGTGCCAGCAGCTTAATTAGGCTAGCGGGGCCAACCGGGGAGCTGTTTTTT

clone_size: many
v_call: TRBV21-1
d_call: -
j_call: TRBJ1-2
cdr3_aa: CASSNVSTGPFYGYTF
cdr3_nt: TGTGCCAGCAGCAATGTCTCGACAGGTCCCTTCTATGGCTACACCTTC

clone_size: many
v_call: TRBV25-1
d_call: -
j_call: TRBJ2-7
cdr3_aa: CASSDWGMEQYF
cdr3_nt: TGTGCCAGCAGTGATTGGGGGATGGAGCAGTACTTC

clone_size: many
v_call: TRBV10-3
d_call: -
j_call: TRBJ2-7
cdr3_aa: CAARRGSYEQYF
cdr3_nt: TGTGCCGCCAGACGGGGGTCCTACGAGCAGTACTTC

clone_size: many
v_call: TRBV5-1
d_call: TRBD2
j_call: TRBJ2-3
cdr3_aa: CASSAGTSGSTDTQYF
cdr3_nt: TGCGCCAGCAGCGCGGGAACTAGCGGTAGCACAGATACGCAGTATTTT

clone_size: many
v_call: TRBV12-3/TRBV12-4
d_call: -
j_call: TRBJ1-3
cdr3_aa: CASSWSEGGNTIYF
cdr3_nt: TGTGCCAGCAGTTGGTCCGAGGGAGGAAACACCATATATTTT

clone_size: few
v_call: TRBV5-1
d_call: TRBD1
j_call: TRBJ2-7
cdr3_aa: CASSRTGTVSYEQYF
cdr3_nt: TGCGCCAGCAGCCGGACGGGGACAGTTAGTTACGAGCAGTACTTC

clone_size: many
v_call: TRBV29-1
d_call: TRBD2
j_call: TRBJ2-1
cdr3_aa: CSVEGGELAGVSSYNEQFF
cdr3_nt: TGCAGCGTTGAAGGGGGGGAGCTAGCGGGGGTGAGCTCCTACAATGAGCAGTTCTTC

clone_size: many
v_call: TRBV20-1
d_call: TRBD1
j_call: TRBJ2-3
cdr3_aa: CSAGDRVGADTQYF
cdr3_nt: TGCAGTGCTGGGGACAGGGTGGGCGCAGATACGCAGTATTTT

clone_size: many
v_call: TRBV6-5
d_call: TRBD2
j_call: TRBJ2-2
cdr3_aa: CASSYWGGARTGELFF
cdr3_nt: TGTGCCAGCAGTTATTGGGGAGGGGCGAGAACCGGGGAGCTGTTTTTT

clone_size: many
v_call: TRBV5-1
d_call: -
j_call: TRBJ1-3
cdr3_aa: CASSLAARVDGNTIYF
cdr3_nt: TGCGCCAGCAGCTTGGCTGCGAGGGTGGACGGAAACACCATATATTTT

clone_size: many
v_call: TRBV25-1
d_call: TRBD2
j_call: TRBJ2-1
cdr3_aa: CASSERQRGFDEQFF
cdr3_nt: TGTGCCAGCAGTGAAAGACAGCGGGGGTTCGATGAGCAGTTCTTC

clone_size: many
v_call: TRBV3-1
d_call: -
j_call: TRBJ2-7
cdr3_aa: CASSPGDGYEQYF
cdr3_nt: TGTGCCAGCAGCCCAGGGGATGGATACGAGCAGTACTTC

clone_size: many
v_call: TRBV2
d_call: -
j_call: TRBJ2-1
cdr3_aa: CASFDIWTNNEQFF
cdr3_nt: TGTGCCAGTTTCGACATCTGGACTAACAATGAGCAGTTCTTC

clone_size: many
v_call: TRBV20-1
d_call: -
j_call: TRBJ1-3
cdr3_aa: CSALNTGFGNTIYF
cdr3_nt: TGCAGTGCTTTAAATACAGGCTTTGGAAACACCATATATTTT

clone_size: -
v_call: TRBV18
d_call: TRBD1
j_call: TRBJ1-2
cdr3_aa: CASSQRAGGDYGYTF
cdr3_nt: TGTGCCAGCTCACAACGGGCAGGGGGCGACTATGGCTACACCTTC

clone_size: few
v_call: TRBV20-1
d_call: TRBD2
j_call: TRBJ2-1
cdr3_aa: CSAIGLAGVKYNEQFF
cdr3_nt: TGCAGTGCTATCGGACTAGCGGGAGTCAAGTACAATGAGCAGTTCTTC

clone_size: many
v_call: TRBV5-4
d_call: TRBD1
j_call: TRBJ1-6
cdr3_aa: CASSRGLITGSPLHF
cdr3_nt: TGTGCCAGCAGCAGGGGGCTGATTACTGGCTCACCCCTCCACTTT

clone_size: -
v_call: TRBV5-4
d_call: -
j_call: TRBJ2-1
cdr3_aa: CASSPSGYVRQFF
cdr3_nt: TGTGCCAGCAGCCCCTCGGGATATGTCAGGCAGTTCTTC

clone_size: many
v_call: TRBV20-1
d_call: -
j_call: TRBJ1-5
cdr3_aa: CSASHRERDQPQHF
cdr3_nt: TGCAGTGCTAGTCACAGGGAAAGGGATCAGCCCCAGCATTTT

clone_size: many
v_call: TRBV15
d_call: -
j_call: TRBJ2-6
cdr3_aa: CATSRDQGRTGANVLTF
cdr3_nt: TGTGCCACCAGCAGAGATCAGGGTAGGACTGGGGCCAACGTCCTGACTTTC

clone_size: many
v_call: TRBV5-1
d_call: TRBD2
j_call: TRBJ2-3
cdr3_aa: CASSLRGLGTSTDTQYF
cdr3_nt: TGCGCCAGCAGCTTGCGCGGACTAGGGACTAGCACAGATACGCAGTATTTT

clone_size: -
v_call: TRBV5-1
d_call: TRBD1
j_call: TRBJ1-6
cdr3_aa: CASTPGQGRNSHLHF
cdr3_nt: TGCGCCAGCACCCCAGGACAGGGGCGGAATTCACACCTCCACTTT

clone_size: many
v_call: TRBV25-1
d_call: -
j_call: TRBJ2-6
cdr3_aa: CASSGDSPDSHHSGANVLTF
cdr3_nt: TGTGCCAGCAGTGGGGACTCTCCAGACTCCCACCACTCTGGGGCCAACGTCCTGACTTTC

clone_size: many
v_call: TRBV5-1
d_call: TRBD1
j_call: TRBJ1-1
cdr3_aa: CASSLGQALMNTEAFF
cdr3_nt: TGCGCCAGCAGTTTGGGACAGGCCCTAATGAACACTGAAGCTTTCTTT

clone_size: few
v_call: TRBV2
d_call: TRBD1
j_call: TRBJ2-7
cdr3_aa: CASSFGQGGRYEQYF
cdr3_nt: TGTGCCAGCAGTTTTGGACAGGGAGGTCGCTACGAGCAGTACTTC

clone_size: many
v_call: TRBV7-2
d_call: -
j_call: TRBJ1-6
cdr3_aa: CASSSRVKNSPLHF
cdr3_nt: TGTGCCAGCAGCAGCAGGGTGAAGAATTCACCCCTCCACTTT

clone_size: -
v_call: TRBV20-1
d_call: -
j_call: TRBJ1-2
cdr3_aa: CSARDQGHGYTF
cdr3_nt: TGCAGTGCTAGAGATCAGGGCCATGGCTACACCTTC

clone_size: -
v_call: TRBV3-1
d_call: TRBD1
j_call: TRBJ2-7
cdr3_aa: CASSQVRTGDHEQYF
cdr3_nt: TGTGCCAGCAGCCAGGTACGGACAGGGGACCACGAGCAGTACTTC

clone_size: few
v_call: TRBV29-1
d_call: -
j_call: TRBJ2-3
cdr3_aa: CSVEDLGGTSTDTQYF
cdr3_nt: TGCAGCGTTGAAGATCTTGGGGGTACGAGCACAGATACGCAGTATTTT

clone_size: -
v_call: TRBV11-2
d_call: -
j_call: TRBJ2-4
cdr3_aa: CASRPRWAGASVAKTIQYF
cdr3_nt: TGTGCCAGCAGACCTCGTTGGGCGGGGGCCTCGGTAGCCAAAACCATTCAGTACTTC

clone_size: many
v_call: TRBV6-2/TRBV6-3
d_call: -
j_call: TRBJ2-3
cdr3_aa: CASSYSRANSRIPSTQYF
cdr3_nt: TGTGCCAGCAGTTACTCGAGGGCTAACTCCCGGATTCCGTCTACGCAGTATTTT

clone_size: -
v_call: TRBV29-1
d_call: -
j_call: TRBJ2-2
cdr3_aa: CSVGGAARTGELFF
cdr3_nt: TGCAGCGTTGGGGGGGCAGCCCGGACCGGGGAGCTGTTTTTT

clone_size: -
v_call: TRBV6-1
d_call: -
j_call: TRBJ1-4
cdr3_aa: CASGPAISTNEKLFF
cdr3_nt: TGTGCCAGCGGCCCTGCGATTTCAACTAATGAAAAACTGTTTTTT

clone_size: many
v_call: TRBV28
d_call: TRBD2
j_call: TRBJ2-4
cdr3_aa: CASSTGTSGGGNIQYF
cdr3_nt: TGTGCCAGCAGCACCGGGACTAGCGGGGGCGGGAACATTCAGTACTTC

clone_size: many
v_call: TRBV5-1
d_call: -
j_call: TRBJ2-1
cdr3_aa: CASSSRQATYNEQFF
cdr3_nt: TGCGCCAGCAGCTCCCGACAGGCCACCTACAATGAGCAGTTCTTC